The clone carrying this TCR beta chain was detected only a few times. The CDR3 is made up of 16 amino acids. Unmatched junction bases numbered 15, after V lost 9 bases and J lost 7 bases. Germline V gene lookup returns CDR1 LNHDA and CDR2 SQIVND (reference sequence). These data belong to a study of regulatory T cells in long-lasting Graves disease. Time point specified: persistent/refractory GD, antithyroid drugs over 5 years with positive TRAb. PBMC-extracted RNA yielded the TCR library. CDR3 regions were amplified by Arm-PCR using iRepertoire HTBI primers to build TCR beta libraries. Via MiXCR, TCRdb re-called the multiplex PCR reads, giving one row per CDR3 protein. Here the sample spans 310,000 or so distinct CDR3 sequences, roughly a fifth being singletons.

The rearrangement links TRBV19 to TRBJ1-6; 7 bases agree with TRBD1. The specimen was peripheral blood mononuclear cells (PBMCs), collected when the disease was refractory, from a patient treated with antithyroid drugs. The sequence was obtained from a female donor with Graves disease. The DNA for the CDR3 is TGTGCCAGCCGGGGGGGACAGATTCTCAACAATTCACCCCTCCACTTT. Its protein product is CASRGGQILNNSPLHF. The full variable domain, in which reference TRBV19 and TRBJ1-6 provide the parts outside the CDR3, is DGGITQSPKYLFRKEGQNVTLSCEQNLNHDAMYWYRQDPGQGLRLIYYSQIVNDFQKGDIAEGYSVSREKKESFPLTVTSAQKNPTAFYLCASRGGQILNNSPLHFGNGTRLTVT.